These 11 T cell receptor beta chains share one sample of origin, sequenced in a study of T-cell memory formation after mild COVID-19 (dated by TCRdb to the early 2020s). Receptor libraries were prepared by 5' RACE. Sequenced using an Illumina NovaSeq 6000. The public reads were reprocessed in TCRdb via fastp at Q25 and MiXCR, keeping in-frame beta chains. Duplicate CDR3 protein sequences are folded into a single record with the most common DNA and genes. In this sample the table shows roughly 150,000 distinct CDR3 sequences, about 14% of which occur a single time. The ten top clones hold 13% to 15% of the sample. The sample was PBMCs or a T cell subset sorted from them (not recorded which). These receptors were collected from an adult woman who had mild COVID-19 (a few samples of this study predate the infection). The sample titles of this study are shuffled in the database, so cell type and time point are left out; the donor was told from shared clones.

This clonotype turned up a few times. CDR3 protein: CASGSPRGGISTDTQYF. CDR3 bases: TGTGCCAGCGGATCACCCCGGGGCGGGATTAGCACAGATACGCAGTATTTT. The chain links TRBV6-5 to TRBJ2-3; D is possibly TRBD2 (6 bases). Per the germline V gene, CDR1 is MNHEY and CDR2 is SVGAGI. The CDR3 consists of 17 residues. Trimming shortened V by 8 bases and J by 0 bases, and 21 bases separated the two germline ends.

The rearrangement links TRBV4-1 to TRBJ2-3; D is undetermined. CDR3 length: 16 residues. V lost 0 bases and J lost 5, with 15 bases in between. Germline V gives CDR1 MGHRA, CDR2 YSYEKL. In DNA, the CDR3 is TGCGCCAGCAGCCAAGATAAGGCTCTTTACCAAGATACGCAGTATTTT. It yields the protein CASSQDKALYQDTQYF.

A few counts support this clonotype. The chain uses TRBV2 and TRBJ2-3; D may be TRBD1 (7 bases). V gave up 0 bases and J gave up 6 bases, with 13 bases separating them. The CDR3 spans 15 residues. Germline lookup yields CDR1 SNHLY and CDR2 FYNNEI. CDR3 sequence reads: CASSEAEAGGDTQYF. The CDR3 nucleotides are TGTGCCAGCAGTGAAGCCGAGGCAGGGGGGGATACGCAGTATTTT.

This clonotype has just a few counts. The CDR3 region is CSVWGRGTGANVLTF. The DNA for the CDR3 is TGCAGCGTTTGGGGTCGGGGTACTGGGGCCAACGTCCTGACTTTC. V usage is TRBV29-1 and J usage is TRBJ2-6; a weak D match, TRBD2 (5 bases). The V and J ends lost 5 bases and 2 bases respectively, with 13 bases between them. This CDR3 comprises 15 residues. Germline V gene sequence: CDR1 SQVTM, CDR2 ANQGSEA.

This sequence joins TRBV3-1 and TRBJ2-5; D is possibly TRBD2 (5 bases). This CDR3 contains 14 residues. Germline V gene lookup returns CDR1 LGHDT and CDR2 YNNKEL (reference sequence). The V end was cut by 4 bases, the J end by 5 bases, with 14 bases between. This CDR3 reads CASSPPRRGETQYF. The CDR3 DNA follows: TGTGCCAGCAGCCCCCCCCGGCGCGGGGAGACCCAGTACTTC.

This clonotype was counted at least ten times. The CDR3 DNA follows: TGCAGTGCTAGAAATACCTACGAGCAGTACTTC. It is translated as CSARNTYEQYF. The gene calls are TRBV20-1 and TRBJ2-7; D gene uncertain. CDR1 DFQATT and CDR2 SNEGSKA come from the germline V gene (reference sequence). The CDR3 runs to 11 residues. Trimming left V 2 bases short and J 2 bases short, with 4 bases between.

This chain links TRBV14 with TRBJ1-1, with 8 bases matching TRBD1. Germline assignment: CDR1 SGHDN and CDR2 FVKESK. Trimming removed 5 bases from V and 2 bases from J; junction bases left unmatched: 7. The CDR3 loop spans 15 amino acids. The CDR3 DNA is TGTGCCAGCAGCAAACCCGGGACAGGCAACACTGAAGCTTTCTTT. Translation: CASSKPGTGNTEAFF.

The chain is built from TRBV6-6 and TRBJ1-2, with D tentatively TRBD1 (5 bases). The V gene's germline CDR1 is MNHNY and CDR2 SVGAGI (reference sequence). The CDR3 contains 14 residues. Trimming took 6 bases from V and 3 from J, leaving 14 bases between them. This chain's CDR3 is CASSPDSQYYGYTF. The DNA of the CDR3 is TGTGCCAGCAGCCCTGACAGCCAATACTATGGCTACACCTTC.

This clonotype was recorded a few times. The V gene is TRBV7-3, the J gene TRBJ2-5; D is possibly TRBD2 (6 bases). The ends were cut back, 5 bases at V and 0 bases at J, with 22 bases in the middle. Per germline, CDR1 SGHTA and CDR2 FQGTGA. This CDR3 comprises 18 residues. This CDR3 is CASSLGTPTTWNQETQYF. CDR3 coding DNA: TGTGCCAGCAGCCTGGGGACTCCGACTACCTGGAACCAAGAGACCCAGTACTTC.

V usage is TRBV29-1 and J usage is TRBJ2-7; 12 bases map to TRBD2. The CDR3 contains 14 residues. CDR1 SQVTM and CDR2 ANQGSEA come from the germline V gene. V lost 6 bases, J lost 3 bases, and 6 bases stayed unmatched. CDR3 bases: TGCAGCGTAAAAGGACTAGCGGGGAACTACGAGCAGTACTTC. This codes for CSVKGLAGNYEQYF.

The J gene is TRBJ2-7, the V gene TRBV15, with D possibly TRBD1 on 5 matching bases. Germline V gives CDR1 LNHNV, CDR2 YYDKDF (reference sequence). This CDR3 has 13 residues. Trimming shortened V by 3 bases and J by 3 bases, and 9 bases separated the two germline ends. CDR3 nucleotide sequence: TGTGCCACCAGCAGCAGGGATCTCTACGAGCAGTACTTC. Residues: CATSSRDLYEQYF.